This is a list of T cell receptor beta chains from one sample in a study of T cells in Graves' hyperthyroidism and ophthalmopathy. TCRdb recomputed calls from the multiplex PCR reads with MiXCR, one row per CDR3 protein. Of more than 500,000 distinct CDR3 sequences listed, about 16% were seen once; the top ten hold 25% to 30%. The sequenced sample was blood. Source of these receptors: a woman between 25 and 40 years old with Graves' ophthalmopathy. The CDR3 runs from the conserved cysteine through the conserved F or W. A D gene is named only where the DNA matches it firmly. Only some rows state a clone size, as once, few, many or a class for expanded clones.

TGTGCCAGCAGCTTATCCCCATATCCTACTAGCGCGAGCCAGTACAATGAGCAGTTCTTC | CASSLSPYPTSASQYNEQFF | TRBD2 | TRBV7-9 | NA | TRBJ2-1
TGTGCCAGCAAAGGGACCCGGGACAGGATCTCCTACGAGCAGTACTTC | CASKGTRDRISYEQYF | TRBD1 | TRBV6-1 | NA | TRBJ2-7
TGCAGTGCTAGAGGGCCTAGCGTGAGCACCGGGGAGCTGTTTTTT | CSARGPSVSTGELFF | NA | TRBV20-1 | NA | TRBJ2-2
TGTGCCAGTATCCCCGGGACAGGGGACGGCTACACCTTC | CASIPGTGDGYTF | TRBD1 | TRBV19 | NA | TRBJ1-2
TGTGCCAGCAGCCGAAGGTTGCTAGGTCGGGAGACCCAGTACTTC | CASSRRLLGRETQYF | NA | TRBV5-6 | many | TRBJ2-5
TGTGCCAGCAGTTACTCGGTGCTAGACAGCTACTCTGGAAACACCATATATTTT | CASSYSVLDSYSGNTIYF | NA | TRBV6-2/TRBV6-3 | few | TRBJ1-3
TGTGCCAGCAGGGGGTGGGGGGGAACAACTGAAGCTTTCTTT | CASRGWGGTTEAFF | NA | TRBV2 | many | TRBJ1-1
TGTGCCAGCATCAGTCCCTCAGGGAACACTGAAGCTTTCTTT | CASISPSGNTEAFF | NA | TRBV28 | many | TRBJ1-1
TGTGCCAGCAGCTTAGATAACAGGGGGCGCGAGCAGTACTTC | CASSLDNRGREQYF | TRBD1 | TRBV7-2 | many | TRBJ2-7
TGTGCCAGCAGCGGACTAGCGGAGACCCAGTACTTC | CASSGLAETQYF | TRBD2 | TRBV12-3/TRBV12-4 | few | TRBJ2-5
TGTGCCAGCACCTCGCGGGGCCCTACCTACGAGCAGTACTTC | CASTSRGPTYEQYF | NA | TRBV11-2 | many | TRBJ2-7
TGTGCCAGCAGCCAAGCCGGACAGACGAACACTGAAGCTTTCTTT | CASSQAGQTNTEAFF | NA | TRBV4-2 | few | TRBJ1-1
TGCAGTGCACCGGACTGGGGAGCCTACAATGAGCAGTTCTTC | CSAPDWGAYNEQFF | NA | TRBV20-1 | many | TRBJ2-1
TGTGCCAGCAGACAAGACAGGGCGATCTATGGCTACACCTTC | CASRQDRAIYGYTF | TRBD1 | TRBV12-3/TRBV12-4 | many | TRBJ1-2
TGTGCCAGCACCCCGGGACTAGCGTCGGGGAGCTCCTACAATGAGCAGTTCTTC | CASTPGLASGSSYNEQFF | TRBD2 | TRBV2 | many | TRBJ2-1
TGTGCCAGCAGCCAAGGGTCCGGGACAGCTAACTATGGCTACACCTTC | CASSQGSGTANYGYTF | TRBD1 | TRBV3-1 | many | TRBJ1-2
TGCGCCAGCACTAGGGGGCTTAGCACCGGGGAGCTGTTTTTT | CASTRGLSTGELFF | TRBD1 | TRBV5-1 | few | TRBJ2-2
TGTGCCAGCAGCCGCACTAGCGGGGGCACCCAAGAGACCCAGTACTTC | CASSRTSGGTQETQYF | TRBD2 | TRBV7-2 | many | TRBJ2-5
TGTGCCAGCAGCGTCCGTAGCTTGGGCACAGATACGCAGTATTTT | CASSVRSLGTDTQYF | NA | TRBV9 | NA | TRBJ2-3
TGTGCCAGCAGCTCCAGGGGACATGAGCAGTTCTTC | CASSSRGHEQFF | NA | TRBV5-4 | NA | TRBJ2-1
TGTGCCAGCAGTTTGCTCCAGGATCCCAAACTGTTTTTT | CASSLLQDPKLFF | NA | TRBV28 | NA | TRBJ1-4
TGCAGTGCTAGAATAACTAGCGCCCACTACGAGCAGTACTTC | CSARITSAHYEQYF | TRBD2 | TRBV20-1 | few | TRBJ2-7
TGTGCCAGCAGCTGGGACCAGAGGACAGATACGCAGTATTTT | CASSWDQRTDTQYF | NA | TRBV5-6 | NA | TRBJ2-3
TGCGCCAGCAGCTTGCCTAGATCCAACTACAATGAGCAGTTCTTC | CASSLPRSNYNEQFF | NA | TRBV5-1 | many | TRBJ2-1
TGTGCCACCAGTGAATCAGGGACTACAGATACGCAGTATTTT | CATSESGTTDTQYF | NA | TRBV6-1 | many | TRBJ2-3
TGCAGCGTTGTAGAAGGGGGCTCCTACAATGAGCAGTTCTTC | CSVVEGGSYNEQFF | NA | TRBV29-1 | NA | TRBJ2-1
TGTGCCATACAGCACGGGGGGCCCACAGATACGCAGTATTTT | CAIQHGGPTDTQYF | NA | TRBV28 | many | TRBJ2-3
TGTGCCAGCAAAGCGGGGACAGGCTCCAACACTGAAGCTTTCTTT | CASKAGTGSNTEAFF | TRBD1 | TRBV2 | many | TRBJ1-1
TGTGCCAGCAGTTCACTGCAGGGGAACTACAATGAGCAGTTCTTC | CASSSLQGNYNEQFF | NA | TRBV27 | many | TRBJ2-1